Sequencing of this T cell receptor beta chain was carried out in a study of T-cell memory formation after mild COVID-19. Study outcomes and limitations: The appearance of some responding clones in pre-infection memory suggested that cross-reactive memory joined.

This CDR3 spans 13 amino acids. Trimming removed 6 bases from V and 1 base from J, with 9 bases in between. Worth noting for this clonotype: Its antigen is not known.

TCRdb re-derived calls from the 5' RACE reads in MiXCR, one entry per CDR3 protein. The repertoire consists of about 100,000 distinct CDR3 sequences, with around 10% occurring once and the leading ten covering roughly two fifths. The receptor was derived from a man younger than 30 who had mild COVID-19 (a few samples of this study predate the infection). Cell type and time point are not known. Source material: PBMCs or a T cell subset sorted from them (not recorded which). The chain employs TRBV12-3 or TRBV12-4 and TRBJ1-1, with unresolved D. In DNA form, the CDR3 reads TGTGCCAGCAGACCGGACGGGAACACTGAAGCTTTCTTT. Translating it yields CASRPDGNTEAFF.